This T cell receptor (beta chain) was observed in a study of blood T cell repertoires in COVID-19. Germline loops: CDR1 MDHEN, CDR2 SYDVKM. Trimming removed 2 bases from V and 7 bases from J; junction bases left unmatched: 6. The CDR3 has 15 amino acids. This table comes from immunoSEQ multiplex PCR, and its TCRdb copy is limited to in-frame clones, with some not included. The table shows 90,000 to 130,000 clones, with approximately 78% occurring only once. With respect to this clone: This CDR3 is also generated by other DNA sequences in the sample.

V usage is TRBV28 and J usage is TRBJ1-5; TRBD1 agrees at 9 bases. Sequencing was performed on peripheral blood. This sequence originates from a man aged 70 or older with acute or convalescent COVID-19. The CDR3 DNA reads TGTGCCAGCAGTTTAATGGGACAGGGCGGGCAGCCCCAGCATTTT. It translates to CASSLMGQGGQPQHF.